A single sample is the source of the 30 T cell receptor beta chains below, sequenced in a study of cytomegalovirus exposure and HLA in healthy donors. Using immunoSEQ multiplex PCR, the repertoire was profiled, and TCRdb retains in-frame clones only, with some absent. The sample contains some 250,000 clones, around 86% of which appear only once. What was sequenced was PBMCs. Source of these receptors: a woman aged 30 to 39 in good health and CMV-seropositive.

The chain employs TRBV7-9 and TRBJ2-6; D gene uncertain. The CDR3 extends over 17 amino acids. CDR1 is SEHNR, CDR2 FQNEAQ, per germline (reference sequence). The ends were cut back, 0 bases at V and 0 bases at J, with 9 bases in the middle. The CDR3 loop reads CASSLAYRSSGANVLTF. Written as DNA, the CDR3 is TGTGCCAGCAGCTTAGCCTACAGAAGCTCTGGGGCCAACGTCCTGACTTTC. The variable domain in full, completed from reference TRBV7-9 and TRBJ2-6, reads DTGVSQNPRHKITKRGQNVTFRCDPISEHNRLYWYRQTLGQGPEFLTYFQNEAQLEKSRLLSDRFSAERPKGSFSTLEIQRTEQGDSAMYLCASSLAYRSSGANVLTFGAGSRLTVL.

The V call is TRBV9, the J call TRBJ2-2; TRBD1 is a possible D gene (6 bases). This CDR3 is built from 15 residues. The germline V gene encodes CDR1 SGDLS and CDR2 YYNGEE. With 3 bases removed from V and 3 bases from J, the gap between germline ends came to 12 bases. CDR3 coding DNA: TGTGCCAGCAGCGCCCCCCCAGGGGACACCGGGGAGCTGTTTTTT. Translating it yields CASSAPPGDTGELFF.

V is TRBV2 and J is TRBJ2-3; 11 nucleotides agree with TRBD2. CDR3 length: 14 residues. Per the germline V gene, CDR1 is SNHLY and CDR2 is FYNNEI. Trimming cost V 5 bases and J 5 bases; bases outside gene matches: 3. The CDR3 is CASSLLAGEDTQYF. CDR3 bases: TGTGCCAGCAGTCTACTAGCGGGAGAAGATACGCAGTATTTT.

The chain combines TRBV10-2 with TRBJ2-3; maybe TRBD2 (6 bases). V lost 2 bases to trimming and J lost 4 bases, with 13 bases between them. The CDR3 has 15 residues. Germline CDR1 WSHSY, CDR2 SAAADI. CDR3 nucleotides: TGCGCCAGCAGTGAGGTTGGCGGGACCCCAGATACGCAGTATTTT. Translated, it gives CASSEVGGTPDTQYF.

The chain joins TRBV7-9 to TRBJ2-7, with TRBD1 matching 9 bases. The CDR3 length is 15 residues. The germline gives CDR1 SEHNR, CDR2 FQNEAQ (reference sequence). Germline trimming cut 5 bases from V and 6 bases from J; bases unmatched to any gene: 11. CDR3 amino acids: CASSEAYRDRAEQYF. The CDR3 nucleotides are TGTGCCAGCAGCGAAGCGTACCGGGACAGGGCCGAGCAGTACTTC.

The gene calls are TRBV9 and TRBJ2-1; the match to TRBD2 covers 8 bases. Germline loops: CDR1 SGDLS, CDR2 YYNGEE. The trim removed 1 base at V and 3 bases at J, leaving 3 bases unmatched. CDR3 length: 15 residues. The CDR3 DNA sequence: TGTGCCAGCAGCGTACCGGGAGGGTTCTACAATGAGCAGTTCTTC. It yields the protein CASSVPGGFYNEQFF. Full variable domain (outside the CDR3, taken from reference TRBV9 and TRBJ2-1): DSGVTQTPKHLITATGQRVTLRCSPRSGDLSVYWYQQSLDQGLQFLIQYYNGEERAKGNILERFSAQQFPDLHSELNLSSLELGDSALYFCASSVPGGFYNEQFFGPGTRLTVL.

J is TRBJ2-7 and V is TRBV28, with 7 bases fitting TRBD1. This CDR3 has 15 amino acids. J gave up 2 bases and V 5 bases, and 9 bases lay outside the gene matches. Looked up from germline, CDR1 is MDHEN and CDR2 is SYDVKM. The DNA for the CDR3 is TGTGCCAGCAGTACGAACGACAGGGCCCCCTACGAGCAGTACTTC. It specifies CASSTNDRAPYEQYF.

This clone occurred once. The CDR3 here is CASSEAGRGQPQHF. Here the CDR3 DNA reads TGTGCCAGCAGTGAAGCGGGCAGGGGTCAGCCCCAGCATTTT. The chain uses TRBV2 and TRBJ1-5, with D tentatively TRBD1 (6 bases). Trimming stripped 0 bases from V and 6 bases from J, with 9 bases between. CDR1 is SNHLY, CDR2 FYNNEI, per germline. The CDR3 runs to 14 residues.

J is TRBJ2-1 and V is TRBV21-1; the table's D call of TRBD2 was not tested on the DNA. TRBV21-1 is assigned pseudogene status. The CDR3 runs to 15 residues. This CDR3 reads CAGNIAGRTSDEQFF. The CDR3 nucleotides are TGTGCCGGTAATATAGCGGGGCGAACTAGTGATGAGCAGTTCTTC.

The genes are TRBV27 and TRBJ1-5; no definite D call. Trimming shortened V by 3 bases and J by 5 bases, and 8 bases separated the two germline ends. The CDR3 extends over 13 amino acids. CDR1 MNHEY and CDR2 SMNVEV come from the germline V gene (reference sequence). CDR3 residues: CASSFRGDQPQHF. The CDR3 bases are TGTGCCAGCAGTTTTCGCGGTGATCAGCCCCAGCATTTT.

The chain joins TRBV7-2 to TRBJ2-7; D is perhaps TRBD1 (6 bases). Trimming took 1 base from V and 3 from J, leaving 13 bases between them. The V gene's germline CDR1 is SGHTA and CDR2 FQGNSA. The CDR3 loop spans 15 amino acids. The CDR3: CASSLDPGVGYEQYF. CDR3 in DNA: TGTGCCAGCAGCTTAGACCCAGGGGTGGGCTACGAGCAGTACTTC.

The chain combines TRBV25-1 with TRBJ2-1, with a possible D match to TRBD2 (6 bases). Trimming took off 8 bases at V and 5 bases at J, with 19 bases between the two ends. This CDR3 region has 15 residues. Germline CDR1 is MGHDK and CDR2 is SYGVNS. Here the CDR3 reads CASRPAREAHNEQFF. The CDR3 nucleotides read TGTGCCAGCCGACCCGCCAGGGAGGCCCACAATGAGCAGTTCTTC.

The J gene is TRBJ1-5, the V gene TRBV28; D ambiguous. The ends were cut back, 3 bases at V and 7 bases at J, with 19 bases in the middle. This CDR3 has 16 residues. CDR1 is MDHEN, CDR2 SYDVKM, per germline. CDR3: CASSLPVRFGRQPQHF. The CDR3 DNA reads as TGTGCCAGCAGTTTGCCCGTCCGGTTTGGCAGGCAGCCCCAGCATTTT.

This clone was counted once. V and J are TRBV19 and TRBJ1-5, with a possible D match to TRBD1 (6 bases). CDR3 length equals 14 residues. Germline V gene sequence: CDR1 LNHDA, CDR2 SQIVND (reference sequence). Trimming cost V 0 bases and J 6 bases, with 9 bases left between them. The CDR3 reads CASSIDRGSQPQHF. The CDR3 DNA reads TGTGCCAGTAGTATAGACAGGGGTTCTCAGCCCCAGCATTTT.

The gene calls are TRBV21-1 and TRBJ1-1; the table's TRBD1 call for D was not verified on the DNA. TRBV21-1 is an annotated pseudogene. The CDR3 consists of 19 residues. In DNA form, the CDR3 reads TGTGCCAGCAGCAAAGAAAGAGGAAGGATCGGGGACAGGGAGACTGAAGCTTTCTTT. Its protein is CASSKERGRIGDRETEAFF.

The gene calls are TRBV27 and TRBJ2-3; possibly TRBD2 for D (6 bases). The CDR3 is 19 amino acids. V was pared by 8 bases and J by 1 base, with 28 bases between. Germline values: CDR1 MNHEY, CDR2 SMNVEV (reference sequence). The CDR3 reads CASEPGLTLTEPRTDTQYF. CDR3 sequence (DNA): TGTGCCAGCGAACCAGGACTAACCTTGACCGAACCCCGCACAGATACGCAGTATTTT.

This rearrangement joins TRBV7-8 to TRBJ2-7; the match to TRBD1 covers 8 bases. Unmatched junction bases numbered 4, after V lost 1 base and J lost 2 bases. This CDR3 is built from 15 residues. The V gene's germline CDR1 is SGHVS and CDR2 FQNEAQ. CDR3 nucleotide sequence: TGTGCCAGCAGCTTAGAACAGGGGGAGACCTACGAGCAGTACTTC. Residues: CASSLEQGETYEQYF. The full variable domain, with the rest looked up from reference TRBV7-8 and TRBJ2-7, is GAGVSQSPRYKVAKRGQDVALRCDPISGHVSLFWYQQALGQGPEFLTYFQNEAQLDKSGLPSDRFFAERPEGSVSTLKIQRTQQEDSAVYLCASSLEQGETYEQYFGPGTRLTVT.

This sequence joins TRBV4-1 and TRBJ2-1; TRBD2 aligns across 7 bases. CDR1 is MGHRA, CDR2 YSYEKL, per germline. With 4 bases clipped from V and 0 bases from J, the junction kept 6 bases outside the gene matches. The CDR3 has 16 amino acids. The DNA of the CDR3 is TGCGCCAGCAGCCTCTCGCGGGAGAGCTCCTACAATGAGCAGTTCTTC. It encodes CASSLSRESSYNEQFF.

The rearrangement uses TRBV30 and TRBJ1-1; the match to TRBD1 covers 7 bases. The CDR3 loop spans 13 amino acids. The J segment lost 10 bases and the V segment lost 2 bases, leaving 10 bases of the junction unmatched. Germline V CDR1 and CDR2: GTSNPN, SVGIG (reference sequence). CDR3 loop: CAWSPTGRSGAFF. The CDR3 DNA reads as TGTGCCTGGAGTCCGACAGGGAGGTCGGGAGCTTTCTTT. Using reference TRBV30 and TRBJ1-1 for the parts outside the CDR3, the full variable domain is SQTIHQWPATLVQPVGSPLSLECTVEGTSNPNLYWYRQAAGRGLQLLFYSVGIGQISSEVPQNLSASRPQDRQFILSSKKLLLSDSGFYLCAWSPTGRSGAFFGQGTRLTVV.

V is TRBV27 and J is TRBJ2-1; 13 bases fit TRBD2. CDR3 size: 19 residues. The germline gives CDR1 MNHEY, CDR2 SMNVEV (reference sequence). V lost 2 bases to trimming and J lost 0 bases; unmatched junction nucleotides: 7. The chain's CDR3 is CASSLVGLAGERSYNEQFF. In DNA, the CDR3 is TGTGCCAGCAGTTTAGTCGGACTAGCGGGAGAACGCTCCTACAATGAGCAGTTCTTC.

This rearrangement joins TRBV7-8 to TRBJ2-7, with 7 bases aligning to TRBD1. Germline values: CDR1 SGHVS, CDR2 FQNEAQ. The CDR3 runs 12 residues. After removal of 2 bases from V and 7 bases from J, the junction contained 2 bases not matched to a gene. The CDR3 loop is CASSLRGREQYF. CDR3 sequence (DNA): TGTGCCAGCAGCTTAAGGGGGCGAGAGCAGTACTTC.

The chain links TRBV5-1 to TRBJ2-1; 7 positions agree with TRBD2. This CDR3 is built from 16 residues. Losses at the gene ends were 0 bases for V and 4 bases for J; bases not matched to a gene: 7. Germline assignment: CDR1 SGHRS and CDR2 YFSETQ. This chain's CDR3 is CASSLDLAASYNEQFF. The CDR3 DNA is TGCGCCAGCAGCTTGGATCTAGCGGCCTCTTACAATGAGCAGTTCTTC. The complete variable domain, with remaining parts taken from reference TRBV5-1 and TRBJ2-1, reads KAGVTQTPRYLIKTRGQQVTLSCSPISGHRSVSWYQQTPGQGLQFLFEYFSETQRNKGNFPGRFSGRQFSNSRSEMNVSTLELGDSALYLCASSLDLAASYNEQFFGPGTRLTVL.

The J gene is TRBJ2-2, the V gene TRBV7-2, with 8 bases matching TRBD1. Germline V gene lookup returns CDR1 SGHTA and CDR2 FQGNSA. V trimming: 6 bases; J trimming: 2 bases; junction bases outside the gene matches: 2. This CDR3 has 14 residues. The CDR3 loop is CASRGQANTGELFF. CDR3 coding DNA: TGTGCCAGCAGGGGACAGGCAAACACCGGGGAGCTGTTTTTT.

This clone was recorded only once. The V gene is TRBV29-1, the J gene TRBJ1-4, with D possibly TRBD1 on 6 matching bases. V dropped 6 bases and J dropped 13 bases, with 18 bases sitting between them. The germline V gene encodes CDR1 SQVTM and CDR2 ANQGSEA. CDR3 size: 12 residues. The CDR3 here is CSVGDISGGLFF. CDR3 nucleotides: TGCAGCGTGGGGGACATCTCTGGGGGACTGTTTTTT.

The sample holds one count of this clone. This sequence joins TRBV15 and TRBJ2-7, with TRBD1 identical over 7 bases. Germline CDR1 and CDR2: LNHNV and YYDKDF (reference sequence). V was clipped by 1 base and J by 9 bases; unmatched bases: 9. This CDR3 region has 14 residues. The CDR3 here is CATSRARQGNLQYF. The CDR3 DNA follows: TGTGCCACCAGCAGAGCCAGACAGGGTAACTTGCAGTACTTC.

The chain couples TRBV10-2 to TRBJ1-1; 8 bases are shared with TRBD1. This CDR3 contains 16 residues. Germline loops: CDR1 WSHSY, CDR2 SAAADI. Trimming at V came to 4 bases and at J to 3 bases, leaving 10 bases not matched to a gene. The CDR3 loop is CASSGDRGLRDTEAFF. Here the CDR3 DNA reads TGCGCCAGCAGTGGCGACAGGGGTCTGAGGGACACTGAAGCTTTCTTT.

The CDR3 nucleotides read TGTGCCAGTAGTATAGCGGGAGGGGGGGGCGTTGGGATTGCCTACGAGCAGTACTTC. This sequence encodes CASSIAGGGGVGIAYEQYF. The rearrangement links TRBV19 to TRBJ2-7; TRBD2 agrees at 8 bases. V lost 1 base and J lost 2; bases outside the gene matches: 16. Germline V gene lookup returns CDR1 LNHDA and CDR2 SQIVND (reference sequence). The CDR3 contains 19 residues.

The rearrangement joins TRBV5-6 to TRBJ2-7; D is ambiguous. V was shortened by 1 base and J by 0 bases, with 8 bases between the two germline ends. CDR1 and CDR2 from the germline V gene are SGHDT and YYEEEE. The CDR3 runs 14 residues. The DNA for the CDR3 is TGTGCCAGCAGCTTGTTCGGAGTCTCCTACGAGCAGTACTTC. Residues: CASSLFGVSYEQYF.

The chain employs TRBV7-9 and TRBJ2-7, with TRBD1 matching 9 bases. Trimming cost V 7 bases and J 5 bases; bases outside gene matches: 9. The CDR3 runs 14 residues. Germline V gene data show CDR1 as SEHNR and CDR2 as FQNEAQ (reference sequence). The CDR3 here is CASNTPGQGNEQYF. In DNA, the CDR3 is TGTGCCAGCAACACTCCGGGACAGGGAAACGAGCAGTACTTC.

There are a few counts of this clone. The chain employs TRBV27 and TRBJ2-7; D is uncertain. This CDR3 is 13 amino acids long. Trimming stripped 6 bases from V and 3 bases from J, with 12 bases between. Germline V gene lookup returns CDR1 MNHEY and CDR2 SMNVEV (reference sequence). This CDR3 reads CASRLYGDYEQYF. CDR3 sequence (DNA): TGTGCCAGCAGGCTGTACGGTGACTACGAGCAGTACTTC.